Following are 17 T cell receptor beta chains from one sample sequenced in a study of T cell clonality in common variable immunodeficiency. The protocol was immunoSEQ multiplex PCR, while the TCRdb copy is restricted to in-frame clones and leaves out a portion. The sample gives under 30,000 clones, none seen only once, and the top ten clones hold around an eighth. The sample comprised peripheral blood mononuclear cells. The receptors originated from a person aged 18 to 70 in good health.

In its sample, this clone was seen many times. The CDR3 extends 3 residues past the end of the read, so its final part is completed from the germline J gene. The V gene is TRBV30, the J gene TRBJ2-7; D might be TRBD2 (6 bases). Trimming left V 1 base short and J 3 bases short, with 10 bases between. Germline-derived CDR1 and CDR2 are GTSNPN and SVGIG (reference sequence). This CDR3 spans 13 amino acids. The covered CDR3 bases are TGTGCCTGGAGTGGCGGGGAGCTCTACGAG. As protein: CAWSGGELYE. The full CDR3 protein reads CAWSGGELYEQYF.

As for this clone: The read stops 3 residues short of the end of the CDR3; the missing end is completed from the germline J gene. The chain has TRBV6-2 or TRBV6-3 and TRBJ2-7; D gene ambiguous. The CDR3 spans 13 residues. V shed 2 bases and J shed 6 bases, with 11 bases lying between them. Per the germline V gene, CDR1 is MNHEY and CDR2 is SVGEGT. The part of the CDR3 DNA that was read is TGTGCCAGCAGTTACGCCCTCTACGCCGAG. This gives the protein CASSYALYAE. The CDR3 in its entirety is CASSYALYAEQYF.

This clone was seen more than once but under ten times. Coverage ceases 3 residues before the CDR3 finishes, and the germline J gene fills in the end. The chain joins TRBV19 to TRBJ1-2, with 9 bases that match TRBD1. With 4 bases clipped from V and 5 bases from J, the junction kept 8 bases outside the gene matches. This CDR3 contains 15 residues. Germline-derived CDR1 and CDR2 are LNHDA and SQIVND (reference sequence). CDR3 in amino acids: CASSTWTGEEYGYTF. The covered CDR3 bases are TGTGCCAGTAGTACTTGGACAGGGGAAGAGTATGGC.

This clone was observed many times. The read gets to within 3 residues of the CDR3 end, and the germline J gene fills in the rest. J is TRBJ2-7 and V is TRBV5-4, with D maybe TRBD1 (6 bases). The V and J ends lost 3 bases and 3 bases respectively, with 13 bases between them. The CDR3 length is 14 residues. Germline V gene sequence: CDR1 SGHNT, CDR2 YYREEE (reference sequence). Incomplete CDR3 DNA: TGTGCCAGCAGCTCCACAGGGATGGTCTACGAG. This codes for CASSSTGMVYE. In full, the CDR3 is CASSSTGMVYEQYF.

This clone was recorded at least ten times. The CDR3 end falls 3 residues outside the read, so it is completed with the germline J gene. The V gene is TRBV4-2, the J gene TRBJ2-1, with D possibly TRBD2 on 6 matching bases. There are 16 residues in the CDR3. From germline, CDR1 is LGHNA and CDR2 YNFKEQ. The ends were cut back, 4 bases at V and 1 base at J, with 14 bases in the middle. The CDR3 bases that were read are TGTGCCAGCAGCCCGGGGGAGTATAGGTCCTACAATGAG. Translated, it gives CASSPGEYRSYNE. The whole CDR3 reads CASSPGEYRSYNEQFF.

Comments on this clone: The DNA ends 3 residues before the CDR3 does, and the rest of the CDR3 is filled in from the germline J gene. The J gene is TRBJ2-3, the V gene TRBV7-8, with 9 nucleotides matching TRBD2. V gave up 5 bases and J gave up 5 bases; unmatched junction bases: 14. CDR3 length: 17 amino acids. CDR1 is SGHVS, CDR2 FQNEAQ, per germline. The DNA read from the CDR3 is TGTGCCAGCAGCCCCGGGACTAGCCCGAAGGCAGGAGATACG. Translated, it gives CASSPGTSPKAGDT. In full, the CDR3 is CASSPGTSPKAGDTQYF. The entire variable domain, with the rest obtained from reference TRBV7-8 and TRBJ2-3, is as follows: GAGVSQSPRYKVAKRGQDVALRCDPISGHVSLFWYQQALGQGPEFLTYFQNEAQLDKSGLPSDRFFAERPEGSVSTLKIQRTQQEDSAVYLCASSPGTSPKAGDTQYFGPGTRLTVL.

This clone was seen many times. Read coverage stops 3 residues before the CDR3 terminus; the germline J gene supplies the remainder. The chain carries TRBV7-9 and TRBJ2-5, with D unresolved. V lost 1 base and J 5 bases, leaving 8 bases between the germline ends. The germline CDR1 and CDR2 sequences are SEHNR and FQNEAQ (reference sequence). This CDR3 is built from 13 residues. CDR3 in amino acids: CASSLGGEETQYF. The sequenced part of the CDR3 DNA is TGTGCCAGCAGCTTAGGCGGCGAGGAGACC.

The covered CDR3 bases are TGTGCCAGCAGCTTGAGGACGGGGGAGACG. Encoded protein: CASSLRTGET. The complete CDR3 reads CASSLRTGETQYF. This chain connects TRBV5-6 to TRBJ2-3; TRBD2 is a possible D gene (6 bases). The sequenced fragment ends 3 residues before the CDR3 boundary, so the rest is inferred from the germline J gene. This CDR3 has 13 amino acids. Germline loops: CDR1 SGHDT, CDR2 YYEEEE.

The sample holds many counts of this clone. The DNA ends 3 residues before the CDR3 does, and the rest of the CDR3 is filled in from the germline J gene. The chain combines TRBV5-4 with TRBJ2-1; the match to TRBD2 covers 8 bases. J gave up 2 bases and V 2 bases, and 0 bases lay outside the gene matches. CDR3 size: 14 residues. Germline V gives CDR1 SGHNT, CDR2 YYREEE (reference sequence). The CDR3 sequence: CASSLAGAYNEQFF. CDR3 DNA (partial): TGTGCCAGCAGCTTAGCGGGGGCCTACAATGAG.

This clone was recorded many times. The part of the CDR3 DNA that was read is TGTGCCAGCAGCTTAAGGCAAGGCAATTCACCC. Its translation is CASSLRQGNSP. The whole CDR3 is CASSLRQGNSPLHF. This chain links TRBV7-2 with TRBJ1-6, with no clear D. Coverage ceases 3 residues before the CDR3 finishes, and the germline J gene fills in the end. Trimming pared 2 bases from V and 7 bases from J, leaving 9 bases between. Germline V CDR1 and CDR2: SGHTA, FQGNSA. CDR3 length equals 14 residues.

This clone was counted many times. The read halts 3 residues ahead of the CDR3 end, with the missing end drawn from the germline J gene. The rearrangement links TRBV7-6 to TRBJ2-1, with D perhaps matching TRBD2 (6 bases). The V end lost 6 bases, the J end lost 9 bases, and 15 bases lay between the germline ends. Germline V CDR1 and CDR2: SGHVS, FNYEAQ. CDR3 length: 13 amino acids. The CDR3 protein is CASSPTSLREQFF. Incomplete CDR3 DNA: TGTGCCAGCAGTCCTACTAGCTTGCGTGAG.

This clone was seen at least ten times. The read terminates 3 residues ahead of where the CDR3 ends, so the germline J gene completes it. This chain joins TRBV7-6 and TRBJ2-2; a weak D match, TRBD1 (6 bases). The germline gives CDR1 SGHVS, CDR2 FNYEAQ. CDR3 length: 12 amino acids. Trimming took off 5 bases at V and 8 bases at J, with 9 bases between the two ends. The CDR3 protein is CASSLRGGELFF. CDR3 DNA, as far as it was read: TGTGCCAGCAGCCTAAGGGGGGGGGAG.

Many counts were recorded for this clone. The read finishes 3 residues shy of the CDR3 end, and the germline J gene is used to complete it. This chain uses TRBV6-1 with TRBJ1-4; 8 positions match TRBD1. Looked up from germline, CDR1 is MNHNS and CDR2 is SASEGT. With 1 base clipped from V and 9 bases from J, the junction kept 4 bases outside the gene matches. This CDR3 comprises 14 residues. The sequenced part of the CDR3 DNA is TGTGCCAGCAGTGAAGTTACAGGGGGTCAAAAA. It yields the protein CASSEVTGGQK. The full CDR3 reads CASSEVTGGQKLFF.

This clone was detected ten times or more. CDR3 DNA, as far as it was read: TGCAGTGCTCCCGCGGCAGGGGGAGGGAATGAG. It translates to CSAPAAGGGNE. The whole CDR3 sequence reads CSAPAAGGGNEQFF. The chain combines TRBV20-1 with TRBJ2-1; possibly TRBD1 or TRBD2 for D (7 bases each). With the read ending 3 residues before the CDR3 end, the germline J gene is used to fill in that end. V was trimmed by 5 bases and J by 7 bases, leaving 18 bases between them. From germline, CDR1 is DFQATT and CDR2 SNEGSKA (reference sequence). This CDR3 has 14 residues.

This clone was observed a few times. The read gets to within 3 residues of the CDR3 end, and the germline J gene fills in the rest. V gene TRBV13 combines with J gene TRBJ1-4; TRBD1 matches 9 bases. V was pared by 6 bases and J by 7 bases, with 12 bases of the junction left unmatched. This CDR3 comprises 16 residues. Germline CDR1 and CDR2: PRHDT and FYEKMQ (reference sequence). The CDR3: CASSLTGGTGIEKLFF. CDR3 bases read: TGTGCCAGCAGTCTCACAGGGGGGACAGGGATTGAAAAA.

This clone was seen many times. The read falls 3 residues short of the CDR3 end, and the missing part is taken from the germline J gene. The chain recombines TRBV18 with TRBJ2-7, with D perhaps TRBD1 (5 bases). The CDR3 is 14 amino acids. The germline V gene encodes CDR1 KGHSH and CDR2 LQKENI. Deletions cut 8 bases from V and 5 bases from J, with 19 bases between. Incomplete CDR3 DNA: TGTGCCAGCGCCGACCTAAGGGGTCAACACGAG. Its protein is CASADLRGQHE. In full, the CDR3 is CASADLRGQHEQYF.

With respect to this clone: The CDR3 end falls 3 residues outside the read, so it is completed with the germline J gene. Other DNA sequences within the sample encode an identical CDR3. The chain is built from TRBV19 and TRBJ1-1, with 7 nucleotides matching TRBD1. This CDR3 comprises 16 residues. The V gene end was trimmed by 7 bases and the J gene end by 4 bases; junction bases not matched to a gene: 15. Germline CDR1 LNHDA, CDR2 SQIVND (reference sequence). The sequenced part of the CDR3 DNA is TGTGCCAGTAAGCGGGACAGAGCCGGTTTGGGCACTGAA. Residues: CASKRDRAGLGTE. The full-length CDR3 reads as CASKRDRAGLGTEAFF.